A single sample is the source of the 5 T cell receptor beta chains below, sequenced in a study of CD8+ T cells in alopecia areata. TCR sequencing used cDNA made by reverse transcription of extracted RNA. Profiling relied on immunoSEQ multiplex PCR, and the TCRdb table lists in-frame clones only, not all of them. Here the sample spans some 180,000 clones, 63% being singletons. The sample was CD4+ T cells sorted from blood, taken at week 0. Receptors originate from a human donor with alopecia areata.

This clone was picked up one time. The chain couples TRBV9 to TRBJ2-5; D remains ambiguous. V lost 0 bases, J lost 3 bases, and 12 bases lay in between. The CDR3 sequence is 15 residues long. The germline gives CDR1 SGDLS, CDR2 YYNGEE. The CDR3 is CASSVGVIAEETQYF. For the CDR3, the DNA is TGTGCCAGCAGCGTAGGCGTAATAGCAGAAGAGACCCAGTACTTC. The full variable domain, rest sourced from reference TRBV9 and TRBJ2-5, is DSGVTQTPKHLITATGQRVTLRCSPRSGDLSVYWYQQSLDQGLQFLIQYYNGEERAKGNILERFSAQQFPDLHSELNLSSLELGDSALYFCASSVGVIAEETQYFGPGTRLLVL.

Only a few counts were recorded for this clone. The rearrangement uses TRBV4-3 and TRBJ2-6, with D tentatively TRBD1 (6 bases). The CDR3 covers 21 residues. V shed 0 bases and J shed 1 base, with 22 bases lying between them. Per germline, CDR1 LGHNA and CDR2 YSLEER. The CDR3 sequence: CASSQDSQKYRVGSGANVLTF. CDR3 DNA: TGCGCCAGCAGCCAAGATTCCCAAAAGTACAGGGTCGGTTCTGGGGCCAACGTCCTGACTTTC.

The genes are TRBV28 and TRBJ1-6, with TRBD1 as a possible D gene (6 bases). CDR3 size: 16 residues. Between the trimmed V and J ends, which lost 1 base and 5 bases, there was a span of 12 bases. The germline V gene has CDR1 MDHEN and CDR2 SYDVKM. The CDR3 sequence: CASSLLLAGDNSPLHF. DNA of the CDR3: TGTGCCAGCAGTTTATTGTTGGCAGGGGATAATTCACCCCTCCACTTT.

This chain connects TRBV5-1 to TRBJ2-3; 8 bases agree with TRBD1. The CDR3 sequence is 15 residues long. Germline trimming cut 2 bases from V and 2 bases from J; bases unmatched to any gene: 4. In germline, CDR1 is SGHRS, CDR2 YFSETQ. CDR3 in amino acids: CASSLRTGSTDTQYF. CDR3 sequence (DNA): TGCGCCAGCAGCTTACGGACAGGGTCCACAGATACGCAGTATTTT.

The sample holds a few counts of this clone. The CDR3 here is CASSVRDNYGYTF. In DNA form, the CDR3 reads TGTGCCAGCAGCGTAAGGGACAACTATGGCTACACCTTC. The chain joins TRBV9 to TRBJ1-2; D is possibly TRBD1 (5 bases). The CDR3 is made up of 13 amino acids. V was shortened by 1 base and J by 2 bases, with 6 bases between the two germline ends. Germline values: CDR1 SGDLS, CDR2 YYNGEE.